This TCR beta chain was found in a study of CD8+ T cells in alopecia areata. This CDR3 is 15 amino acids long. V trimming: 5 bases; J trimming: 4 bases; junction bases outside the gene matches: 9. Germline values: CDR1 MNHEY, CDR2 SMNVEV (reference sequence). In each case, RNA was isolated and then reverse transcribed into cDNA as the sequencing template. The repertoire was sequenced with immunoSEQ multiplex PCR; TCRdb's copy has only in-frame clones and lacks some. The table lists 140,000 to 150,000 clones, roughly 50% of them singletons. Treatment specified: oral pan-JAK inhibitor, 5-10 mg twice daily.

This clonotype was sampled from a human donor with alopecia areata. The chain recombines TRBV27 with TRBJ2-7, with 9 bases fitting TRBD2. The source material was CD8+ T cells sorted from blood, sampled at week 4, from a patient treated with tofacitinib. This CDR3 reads CASSPPRAGGYEQYF. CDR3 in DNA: TGTGCCAGCAGTCCCCCCAGAGCGGGGGGATACGAGCAGTACTTC.